The 21 T cell receptor beta chains below were found in one sample sequenced in a study of shared clonotypes between healthy human individuals. CD45RO negativity and positive selection for CCR7 defined naive CD8 cells, a population that excluded terminally differentiated effector memory CD45RA+ cells. Assay used: immunoSEQ multiplex PCR; TCRdb lists only in-frame clones, some missing. The table shows some 2.1 million clones, with 85% to 95% occurring only once. Sequenced input: naive CD8+ T cells from PBMCs. These receptors all come from a man aged 18 to 30 in good health. Some clones in this sample may be carry-over from other donors' samples.

The chain uses TRBV7-9 and TRBJ2-6, with 9 bases identical to TRBD1. CDR1 and CDR2 (germline): SEHNR, FQNEAQ (reference sequence). The V and J ends lost 6 bases and 0 bases, in that order; junction bases with no gene match: 3. The CDR3 spans 16 residues. CDR3 protein: CASRGQGHSGANVLTF. The DNA for the CDR3 is TGTGCCAGCAGGGGACAGGGACACTCTGGGGCCAACGTCCTGACTTTC.

V gene TRBV19 combines with J gene TRBJ2-7, with 9 bases matching TRBD1. V lost 8 bases to trimming and J lost 1 base; unmatched junction nucleotides: 6. Germline assignment: CDR1 LNHDA and CDR2 SQIVND (reference sequence). The CDR3 contains 14 residues. CDR3 amino acids: CASSGTGNSYEQYF. CDR3 in DNA: TGTGCCAGTTCCGGGACAGGGAATTCCTACGAGCAGTACTTC.

This chain links TRBV28 with TRBJ2-5, with TRBD2 matching over 12 bases. J gave up 0 bases and V 5 bases, and 10 bases lay outside the gene matches. Germline loops: CDR1 MDHEN, CDR2 SYDVKM. This CDR3 comprises 18 residues. CDR3 region: CASSTRLAGEPYQETQYF. The CDR3, as DNA: TGTGCCAGCAGTACAAGACTAGCGGGGGAACCGTACCAAGAGACCCAGTACTTC.

This clone was seen a few times. The chain carries TRBV7-9 and TRBJ2-1; D not resolved. V lost 5 bases and J lost 9, with 5 bases in between. Germline V gene sequence: CDR1 SEHNR, CDR2 FQNEAQ (reference sequence). The CDR3 sequence is 10 residues long. The CDR3 nucleotides are TGTGCCAGCAGCGCCAGTGAGCAGTTCTTC. Amino acids: CASSASEQFF.

A remark on this clone: This sample includes further DNA sequences coding for the same CDR3. The chain is built from TRBV7-9 and TRBJ1-5; no definite D call. Trimming took 1 base from V and 3 from J, leaving 7 bases between them. There are 14 residues in the CDR3. Germline-derived CDR1 and CDR2 are SEHNR and FQNEAQ (reference sequence). The CDR3 is CASSLGGINQPQHF. Written as DNA, the CDR3 is TGTGCCAGCAGCTTAGGAGGGATCAATCAGCCCCAGCATTTT.

V is TRBV28 and J is TRBJ2-2, with 9 bases matching TRBD2. The CDR3 length is 17 residues. Germline CDR1 is MDHEN and CDR2 is SYDVKM. Unmatched junction bases numbered 14, after V lost 7 bases and J lost 5 bases. CDR3 nucleotides: TGTGCCAGCACCGAACACCTTAGCGGGAGACGGACCGGGGAGCTGTTTTTT. Translated, it gives CASTEHLSGRRTGELFF.

This sequence joins TRBV27 and TRBJ1-2; D uncertain. CDR1 MNHEY and CDR2 SMNVEV come from the germline V gene (reference sequence). The CDR3 covers 15 residues. V lost 4 bases, J lost 4 bases, and 16 bases lay in between. The CDR3 coding sequence is TGTGCCAGCAGTTCCCCTGCCGGGAACATCTATGGCTACACCTTC. Translating gives CASSSPAGNIYGYTF.

The chain is built from TRBV10-3 and TRBJ1-1; 8 bases align to TRBD1. Per the germline V gene, CDR1 is ENHRY and CDR2 is SYGVKD. The CDR3 covers 13 residues. V lost 6 bases and J lost 4; bases outside the gene matches: 4. The CDR3 bases are TGTGCCATCAGCCACGACAGGGGCACTGAAGCTTTCTTT. This gives the protein CAISHDRGTEAFF.

The V and J genes are TRBV19 and TRBJ2-2, with 7 bases aligning to TRBD2. Germline trimming cut 11 bases from V and 0 bases from J; bases unmatched to any gene: 6. Germline CDR1 LNHDA, CDR2 SQIVND (reference sequence). The CDR3 length is 14 residues. This chain's CDR3 is CASRDYANTGELFF. In DNA form, the CDR3 reads TGTGCCTCTCGGGACTATGCGAACACCGGGGAGCTGTTTTTT.

This chain connects TRBV15 to TRBJ2-7; 7 bases are a match to TRBD2. The CDR3 loop spans 16 amino acids. After removal of 1 base from V and 4 bases from J, the junction contained 10 bases not matched to a gene. Germline CDR1 LNHNV, CDR2 YYDKDF (reference sequence). The CDR3 region is CATSRGVGTGGYEQYF. CDR3 bases: TGTGCCACCAGCAGAGGAGTGGGTACCGGGGGGTACGAGCAGTACTTC.

The V gene is TRBV27, the J gene TRBJ1-2, with TRBD1 matching over 8 bases. Germline V gene sequence: CDR1 MNHEY, CDR2 SMNVEV (reference sequence). Trimming took 2 bases from V and 3 from J; bases not matched to a gene: 8. The CDR3 runs to 16 residues. CDR3 DNA: TGTGCCAGCAGTTTAGGTACAGGGGGTTTTTACTATGGCTACACCTTC. This sequence encodes CASSLGTGGFYYGYTF.

The chain is built from TRBV7-3 and TRBJ2-7; tentatively, D is TRBD1 (7 bases). V was shortened by 5 bases and J by 5 bases, with 16 bases between the two germline ends. Germline CDR1 reads SGHTA; CDR2 reads FQGTGA. This CDR3 has 14 residues. CDR3 in DNA: TGTGCCAGCAGCCACGGAGTCAGGGGGGACGAGCAGTACTTC. Amino acid sequence: CASSHGVRGDEQYF.

V is TRBV13 and J is TRBJ2-1; a weak D match, TRBD1 (5 bases). Germline-derived CDR1 and CDR2 are PRHDT and FYEKMQ (reference sequence). CDR3 length: 12 amino acids. With 6 bases removed from V and 9 bases from J, the gap between germline ends came to 12 bases. The CDR3 loop is CASSFPGFEQFF. CDR3 DNA: TGTGCCAGCAGTTTCCCAGGGTTTGAGCAGTTCTTC.

V is TRBV14 and J is TRBJ1-1; TRBD1 is a possible D gene (6 bases). V lost 1 base and J lost 6, with 15 bases in between. This CDR3 is built from 15 residues. Per germline, CDR1 SGHDN and CDR2 FVKESK. In DNA form, the CDR3 reads TGTGCCAGCAGCCAAGTTACCAGGGGAAGGGCTGAAGCTTTCTTT. It encodes CASSQVTRGRAEAFF.

This clone was observed once. This sequence joins TRBV29-1 and TRBJ2-1; TRBD2 matches 10 bases. The germline V gene encodes CDR1 SQVTM and CDR2 ANQGSEA. The CDR3 length is 13 residues. V gave up 8 bases and J gave up 4 bases; unmatched junction bases: 5. The CDR3 reads CSSLAGVYNEQFF. In nucleotides, the CDR3 is TGCAGCAGTCTAGCGGGAGTGTACAATGAGCAGTTCTTC.

This clone was found once. The V gene is TRBV12-5, the J gene TRBJ1-1, with TRBD1 identical over 8 bases. The CDR3 spans 18 residues. Germline CDR1 is LGHNT and CDR2 is FRNRAP. V lost 0 bases, J lost 4 bases, and 13 bases stayed unmatched. The CDR3 nucleotides read TGTGCTAGTGGTTTGGTACGGCCGACAGGGGCATGGGTCACTGAAGCTTTCTTT. Translated, it gives CASGLVRPTGAWVTEAFF.

This clone has a single count. This sequence joins TRBV10-3 and TRBJ1-1; unclear D gene. V was trimmed by 3 bases and J by 12 bases, leaving 11 bases between them. Germline V gene data show CDR1 as ENHRY and CDR2 as SYGVKD. The length of the CDR3 is 11 residues. CDR3 nucleotide sequence: TGTGCCATCAGTGATATGATGGGAACTTTCTTT. It is translated as CAISDMMGTFF.

The chain uses TRBV9 and TRBJ1-2; unclear D gene. Per the germline V gene, CDR1 is SGDLS and CDR2 is YYNGEE. The CDR3 length is 14 residues. V lost 4 bases and J 7 bases, leaving 17 bases between the germline ends. CDR3 residues: CASSPSRAWAGYTF. The DNA for the CDR3 is TGTGCCAGCAGCCCCTCGCGGGCATGGGCTGGCTACACCTTC.

The chain recombines TRBV7-3 with TRBJ2-2; 8 bases map to TRBD1. The V gene's germline CDR1 is SGHTA and CDR2 FQGTGA. The CDR3 is made up of 16 amino acids. The junction had 8 bases not matched to a gene; V was cut back by 4 bases and J by 4 bases. The CDR3 nucleotides are TGTGCCAGCAGCTCCCAACAGGGGGATTTCACCGGGGAGCTGTTTTTT. It encodes CASSSQQGDFTGELFF.

The chain joins TRBV27 to TRBJ2-7; TRBD1 might be the D (5 bases). The CDR3 spans 13 residues. Trimming stripped 2 bases from V and 6 bases from J, with 11 bases between. Per the germline V gene, CDR1 is MNHEY and CDR2 is SMNVEV (reference sequence). The CDR3 loop reads CASSLTGFSEQYF. The CDR3 DNA reads as TGTGCCAGCAGTTTAACAGGATTCTCCGAGCAGTACTTC.

In this sample, this clone turned up once. The rearrangement uses TRBV27 and TRBJ2-2; 8 bases map to TRBD1. Germline CDR1 and CDR2: MNHEY and SMNVEV (reference sequence). The CDR3 totals 14 residues. Trimming removed 3 bases from V and 5 bases from J; junction bases left unmatched: 2. The CDR3 DNA is TGTGCCAGCAGTTTCGGGACAGGTACCGGGGAGCTGTTTTTT. It codes for CASSFGTGTGELFF.